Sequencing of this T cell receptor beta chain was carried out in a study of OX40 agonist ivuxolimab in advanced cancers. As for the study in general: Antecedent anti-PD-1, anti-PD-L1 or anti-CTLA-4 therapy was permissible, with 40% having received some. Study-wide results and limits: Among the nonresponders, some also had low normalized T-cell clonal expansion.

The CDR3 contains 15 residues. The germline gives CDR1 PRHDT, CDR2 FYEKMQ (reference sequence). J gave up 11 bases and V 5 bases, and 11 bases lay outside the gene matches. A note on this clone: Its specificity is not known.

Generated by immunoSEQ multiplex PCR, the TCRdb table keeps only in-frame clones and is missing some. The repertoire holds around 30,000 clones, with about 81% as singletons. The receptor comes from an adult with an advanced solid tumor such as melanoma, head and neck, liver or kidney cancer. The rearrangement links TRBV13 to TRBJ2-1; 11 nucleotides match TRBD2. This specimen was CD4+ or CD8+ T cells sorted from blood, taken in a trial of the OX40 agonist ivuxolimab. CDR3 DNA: TGTGCCAGCAGCCCAGGGCTAGCGGGAGGTCCTCAGCAGTTCTTC. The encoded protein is CASSPGLAGGPQQFF.